This T cell receptor (beta chain) emerged from a study of T cell repertoires in cytomegalovirus infection. The V and J ends lost 2 bases and 9 bases respectively, with 11 bases between them. Germline loops: CDR1 LNHDA, CDR2 SQIVND (reference sequence). CDR3 size: 13 residues. Via MiXCR, TCRdb re-called the reads, giving one row per CDR3 protein. Among around 500,000 distinct CDR3 sequences listed, more than 40% were seen once. Study outcomes and limitations: Across the ex vivo response, the dominant clonotypes were HLA-C-restricted CMV-specific TCR beta clonotypes.

Regarding this clonotype: Its antigen is unidentified.

This TCR was recovered from a human donor in good health (CMV status not recorded). Some clones in this sample may be carry-over from other donors' samples. The chain has TRBV19 and TRBJ2-1; no clear D. This specimen consisted of cultured PBMCs, obtained from culture after CMV antigen stimulation. DNA for the CDR3: TGTGCCAGTAGTATACGTGGTCCCCTTGAGCAGTTCTTC. Encoded protein: CASSIRGPLEQFF.